This TCR beta chain was identified during a study of tumor and adjacent non-tumor tissue in lung cancer. A modified ARM-PCR protocol with three rounds of nested PCR amplified TCRbeta. Using its own MiXCR run on the multiplex PCR reads, TCRdb lists one record per CDR3 protein. The table lists under 150,000 distinct CDR3 sequences, roughly 70% of them singletons. This sample's RNA came from whole unsorted tissue. Donors were chemotherapy-naive, newly diagnosed lung cancer surgical patients in China, August–late 2014. The table lists this clonotype with a few counts. One end of the junction is discordant with germline, which a read error may explain. The CDR3 runs to 13 residues. The germline V gene encodes CDR1 DFQATT and CDR2 SNEGSKA (reference sequence).

Sequencing used lung tumor tissue. The chain joins TRBV20-1 to TRBJ2-7; no clear D gene. This clonotype was sampled from a man in his fifties or sixties with small cell lung cancer. CDR3 region: CSASFVTAYKQYF. CDR3 bases: TGCAGTGCTAGCTTTGTGACTGCCTACAAGCAGTACTTC.